What follows are 21 T cell receptor beta chains derived from one specimen sequenced in a study of blood T cell repertoires in COVID-19. Measured with immunoSEQ multiplex PCR; TCRdb has only the in-frame clones, and not every one. The sample holds approximately 140,000 clones; 70% to 90% are singletons and the top ten take approximately 8%. The source material was peripheral blood. All receptors come from an older woman with COVID-19, enrolled during active disease.

The chain couples TRBV2 to TRBJ1-4, with 10 nucleotides matching TRBD1. This CDR3 is built from 14 residues. Germline V gives CDR1 SNHLY, CDR2 FYNNEI. V was pared by 4 bases and J by 6 bases, with 2 bases of the junction left unmatched. CDR3 protein: CASSVDRGYEKLFF. The CDR3 DNA sequence: TGTGCCAGCAGTGTGGACAGGGGGTATGAAAAACTGTTTTTT.

This rearrangement joins TRBV19 to TRBJ2-4; 8 bases match TRBD1. This CDR3 is 14 amino acids long. CDR1 and CDR2 (germline): LNHDA, SQIVND (reference sequence). With 4 bases clipped from V and 7 bases from J, the junction kept 6 bases outside the gene matches. DNA of the CDR3: TGTGCCAGTAGTACCGCGGACAGGGAGAACATTCAGTACTTC. It encodes CASSTADRENIQYF. The whole variable domain, filled in from reference TRBV19 and TRBJ2-4, reads DGGITQSPKYLFRKEGQNVTLSCEQNLNHDAMYWYRQDPGQGLRLIYYSQIVNDFQKGDIAEGYSVSREKKESFPLTVTSAQKNPTAFYLCASSTADRENIQYFGAGTRLSVL.

V gene TRBV6-5 combines with J gene TRBJ1-5; weak D call: TRBD1 (6 bases). Trimming cost V 4 bases and J 5 bases, with 18 bases left between them. The CDR3 has 16 residues. Germline V gene sequence: CDR1 MNHEY, CDR2 SVGAGI. This chain's CDR3 is CASSLEASGGHQPQHF. DNA of the CDR3: TGTGCCAGCAGTTTGGAGGCATCCGGGGGGCATCAGCCCCAGCATTTT.

This sequence joins TRBV13 and TRBJ2-1; D perhaps matches TRBD1 (5 bases). V was trimmed by 4 bases and J by 1 base, leaving 14 bases between them. Germline-derived CDR1 and CDR2 are PRHDT and FYEKMQ (reference sequence). This CDR3 has 16 amino acids. The CDR3: CASSSRVFRSYNEQFF. The CDR3 nucleotides read TGTGCCAGCAGCTCCAGGGTATTCCGGTCCTACAATGAGCAGTTCTTC.

This clone came up once. The V and J genes are TRBV6-5 and TRBJ2-5; 8 bases align to TRBD1. CDR1 is MNHEY, CDR2 SVGAGI, per germline. V was clipped by 6 bases and J by 3 bases; unmatched bases: 6. The CDR3 covers 14 residues. The CDR3 reads CASRPTGVEETQYF. The DNA of the CDR3 is TGTGCCAGCAGGCCGACAGGGGTCGAAGAGACCCAGTACTTC.

The chain is built from TRBV28 and TRBJ1-1, with TRBD1 matching over 9 bases. J lost 7 bases, V lost 1 base, and 7 bases had no gene match. Germline values: CDR1 MDHEN, CDR2 SYDVKM. This CDR3 contains 15 residues. For the CDR3, the DNA is TGTGCCAGCAGTTTATTGGGACAGGGTCCCGGTGAAGCTTTCTTT. It specifies CASSLLGQGPGEAFF.

V and J are TRBV5-1 and TRBJ2-7, with 10 bases identical to TRBD1. The V gene end was trimmed by 3 bases and the J gene end by 1 base; junction bases not matched to a gene: 4. From germline, CDR1 is SGHRS and CDR2 YFSETQ. The CDR3 contains 15 residues. CDR3 coding DNA: TGCGCCAGCAGCTGGGGGACAGGGGCTTCCTACGAGCAGTACTTC. Translated: CASSWGTGASYEQYF.

The chain joins TRBV6-1 to TRBJ1-4; possibly TRBD1 for D (6 bases). The germline V and J ends were trimmed by 0 bases and 8 bases, with 13 bases remaining between them. CDR1 and CDR2 (germline): MNHNS, SASEGT. The CDR3 has 15 residues. The CDR3 protein is CASSEAFNREEKLFF. For the CDR3, the DNA is TGTGCCAGCAGTGAAGCTTTTAACAGGGAAGAAAAACTGTTTTTT.

The rearrangement joins TRBV9 to TRBJ2-1, with 12 bases fitting TRBD2. The V and J ends lost 4 bases and 4 bases, in that order; junction bases with no gene match: 6. Germline V gene data show CDR1 as SGDLS and CDR2 as YYNGEE. The CDR3 totals 16 residues. The CDR3 region is CASSLRTSGAYNEQFF. DNA of the CDR3: TGTGCCAGCAGCCTCCGGACTAGCGGGGCTTACAATGAGCAGTTCTTC.

The V call is TRBV29-1, the J call TRBJ2-5; 7 nucleotides agree with TRBD1. This CDR3 comprises 14 residues. Germline CDR1 SQVTM, CDR2 ANQGSEA. V lost 7 bases, J lost 5 bases, and 13 bases stayed unmatched. The CDR3 is CSATNRGRWETQYF. CDR3 DNA: TGCAGCGCGACGAACAGGGGACGGTGGGAGACCCAGTACTTC.

The rearrangement links TRBV6-4 to TRBJ2-1, with 8 bases identical to TRBD2. The CDR3 is 15 residues long. The germline V gene has CDR1 MRHNA and CDR2 SNTAGT. V dropped 5 bases and J dropped 7; count of bases not matched to a gene: 10. The DNA of the CDR3 is TGTGCCAGCAGTCTTATCGGGGGGGCTACGAATGAGCAGTTCTTC. Its protein product is CASSLIGGATNEQFF.

The chain uses TRBV12-3 or TRBV12-4 and TRBJ2-7; D not resolved. The V end lost 3 bases, the J end lost 1 base, and 7 bases lay between the germline ends. This CDR3 is 13 amino acids long. The CDR3 bases are TGTGCCAGCAGTTTCGAGGTGTCCTACGAGCAGTACTTC. Protein: CASSFEVSYEQYF.

This clone was detected only once. This chain links TRBV21-1 with TRBJ1-2; TRBD1 was called by the table and not checked on the DNA. TRBV21-1 is tagged as a pseudogene. This CDR3 has 15 residues. The CDR3 sequence is CASSGRDRDNYGYTF. CDR3 coding DNA: TGTGCCAGCAGCGGCCGGGACAGAGATAACTATGGCTACACCTTC.

This clone was seen a handful of times. The chain employs TRBV27 and TRBJ2-3; TRBD2 is a possible D gene (7 bases). Per the germline V gene, CDR1 is MNHEY and CDR2 is SMNVEV (reference sequence). The CDR3 extends over 15 amino acids. V was cut by 7 bases and J by 2 bases, with 16 bases left in between. CDR3 in DNA: TGTGCCAGCACCTTCGGGGGGCCGGCCACAGATACGCAGTATTTT. The encoded protein is CASTFGGPATDTQYF.

The chain carries TRBV5-1 and TRBJ2-3; TRBD1 agrees at 7 bases. V lost 3 bases and J lost 1; bases outside the gene matches: 2. This CDR3 spans 14 amino acids. Germline V gives CDR1 SGHRS, CDR2 YFSETQ. This CDR3 is CASSSDRGTDTQYF. CDR3 DNA sequence: TGCGCCAGCAGCTCCGACAGGGGCACAGATACGCAGTATTTT.

V is TRBV21-1 and J is TRBJ2-5; the tabulated D call, TRBD2, remains unverified against the DNA. TRBV21-1 is a pseudogene locus. This CDR3 comprises 20 residues. The CDR3 sequence: CASSKWGPGGLAGRQETQYF. The CDR3 DNA sequence: TGTGCCAGCAGCAAATGGGGCCCCGGTGGACTAGCGGGGAGACAAGAGACCCAGTACTTC.

This clone has only one observation. The chain carries TRBV12-3 or TRBV12-4 and TRBJ2-5; D gene ambiguous. The V end lost 0 bases, the J end lost 5 bases, and 7 bases lay between the germline ends. This CDR3 has 13 amino acids. The CDR3 protein is CASSLAYYETQYF. The CDR3 nucleotides read TGTGCCAGCAGTTTAGCCTATTATGAGACCCAGTACTTC.

This chain's CDR3 is CASSLRYGTDTQYF. CDR3 sequence (DNA): TGTGCCAGCAGCTTACGTTATGGCACAGATACGCAGTATTTT. The chain carries TRBV7-3 and TRBJ2-3; D is uncertain. The CDR3 length is 14 residues. Trimming took off 2 bases at V and 1 base at J, with 7 bases between the two ends. Germline V CDR1 and CDR2: SGHTA, FQGTGA.

This clone appeared a single time. The chain employs TRBV15 and TRBJ1-1, with 9 bases lining up with TRBD1. The CDR3 has 14 residues. CDR1 and CDR2 (germline): LNHNV, YYDKDF (reference sequence). Trimming at V came to 2 bases and at J to 4 bases, leaving 2 bases not matched to a gene. The CDR3: CATSRRDRVTEAFF. In DNA, the CDR3 is TGTGCCACCAGCAGAAGGGACAGGGTCACTGAAGCTTTCTTT.

The V gene is TRBV9, the J gene TRBJ1-1; the D gene is possibly TRBD1 (6 bases). Trimming cost V 3 bases and J 1 base, with 10 bases left between them. The CDR3 spans 14 residues. Germline CDR1 reads SGDLS; CDR2 reads YYNGEE. CDR3: CASSARTANTEAFF. CDR3 nucleotides: TGTGCCAGCAGCGCTCGGACAGCGAACACTGAAGCTTTCTTT.

V usage is TRBV6-6 and J usage is TRBJ1-2; TRBD1 matches at 7 bases. V lost 6 bases and J lost 1; bases outside the gene matches: 8. Germline-derived CDR1 and CDR2 are MNHNY and SVGAGI (reference sequence). The CDR3 consists of 15 residues. The CDR3 sequence: CASSPPGQSNYGYTF. CDR3 DNA sequence: TGTGCCAGCAGCCCACCGGGACAGAGTAACTATGGCTACACCTTC.